Below are 7 T cell receptor beta chains sequenced from a single sample in a study of shared clonotypes between healthy human individuals. The assay was immunoSEQ multiplex PCR, and TCRdb's table has in-frame clones only and misses some. Seen here are 2,100,000 or so clones, under 97% observed once, and the top ten hold 0.13%. The sample consisted of naive CD4+ T cells sorted from blood. Subset: CD45RA+ positively selected. These receptors all stem from a man between 18 and 35 years old in good health.

The chain uses TRBV5-1 and TRBJ2-7; D may be TRBD1 or TRBD2 (5 bases each). V was cut by 0 bases and J by 2 bases, with 15 bases left in between. Germline V lookup: CDR1 SGHRS, CDR2 YFSETQ. The CDR3 length is 16 residues. The CDR3 loop is CASSLGSRGGPYEQYF. CDR3 nucleotides: TGCGCCAGCAGCTTGGGTAGTCGGGGCGGCCCCTACGAGCAGTACTTC.

A single count supports this clone. The chain is built from TRBV30 and TRBJ2-1; 12 bases match TRBD2. Germline V gives CDR1 GTSNPN, CDR2 SVGIG (reference sequence). V was clipped by 4 bases and J by 1 base; unmatched bases: 5. The CDR3 loop spans 16 amino acids. The CDR3: CAWTSGRATSYNEQFF. DNA for the CDR3: TGTGCCTGGACTAGCGGGAGGGCAACTTCCTACAATGAGCAGTTCTTC.

The chain links TRBV9 to TRBJ1-3, with TRBD1 as a possible D gene (5 bases). The germline CDR1 and CDR2 sequences are SGDLS and YYNGEE. V dropped 0 bases and J dropped 4 bases, with 14 bases sitting between them. The CDR3 is 16 residues long. DNA for the CDR3: TGTGCCAGCAGCGTAGGGGTTTCGGGGGGAGGAAACACCATATATTTT. Translated: CASSVGVSGGGNTIYF.

The chain recombines TRBV29-1 with TRBJ2-7; 7 bases fit TRBD2. CDR1 and CDR2 from the germline V gene are SQVTM and ANQGSEA. The CDR3 covers 13 residues. DNA for the CDR3: TGCAGTGCCGGGGGAGGGGCAGCCTACGAGCAGTACTTC. Encoded protein: CSAGGGAAYEQYF.

The rearrangement joins TRBV7-2 to TRBJ2-1, with 13 positions matching TRBD2. The V gene end was trimmed by 0 bases and the J gene end by 0 bases; junction bases not matched to a gene: 5. Germline V gene lookup returns CDR1 SGHTA and CDR2 FQGNSA. The CDR3 is made up of 19 amino acids. The chain's CDR3 is CASSLAPTSGRASYNEQFF. CDR3 coding DNA: TGTGCCAGCAGCTTAGCGCCCACTAGCGGGAGGGCCTCCTACAATGAGCAGTTCTTC.

This rearrangement joins TRBV2 to TRBJ2-2, with a possible D match to TRBD2 (8 bases). CDR1 is SNHLY and CDR2 is FYNNEI in the germline V gene. The CDR3 contains 18 residues. V was cut by 3 bases and J by 5 bases, with 22 bases left in between. The CDR3 sequence: CASSDRTGAGVRTGELFF. DNA of the CDR3: TGTGCCAGCAGTGACCGGACAGGAGCGGGGGTGAGGACCGGGGAGCTGTTTTTT.

The chain carries TRBV30 and TRBJ1-5; 9 nucleotides align to TRBD1. Germline V CDR1 and CDR2: GTSNPN, SVGIG (reference sequence). The CDR3 totals 13 residues. Germline trimming cut 5 bases from V and 6 bases from J; bases unmatched to any gene: 5. CDR3 DNA: TGTGCCTGGGCAACAGGGGGCAGTCAGCCCCAGCATTTT. Protein: CAWATGGSQPQHF.